This T cell receptor (beta chain) is from a study of blood T cells in healthy people across ages. The overall study: About one barcoded beta molecule per two T cells was captured by template switching. Study outcomes and limitations: Roughly linearly, TCR beta diversity per million T cells fell as age increased. PBMCs left unsorted prevented a conclusive naive versus antigen-experienced comparison.

V lost 6 bases to trimming and J lost 13 bases; unmatched junction nucleotides: 21. In germline, CDR1 is DFQATT, CDR2 SNEGSKA (reference sequence). The CDR3 has 15 amino acids. As for this clonotype: As yet, its antigen is unknown.

Next came a second PCR, run for about 6 to 12 cycles, which used a sample-barcoded 5' primer along with a J-beta primer mix. TCRdb reprocessed the 5' RACE reads with MiXCR, giving one entry per CDR3 protein. Here the sample spans over a million distinct CDR3 sequences, 35% to 55% being singletons. This receptor was identified in a woman aged 55-69 years in good health. Sequencing was done on a sample of blood. The rearrangement links TRBV20-1 to TRBJ2-1; 7 nucleotides agree with TRBD2. The DNA of the CDR3 is TGCAGTGCGAACCCGCAAGCGGGACTCCAAGAGACCCAGTTCTTC. Translation: CSANPQAGLQETQFF.